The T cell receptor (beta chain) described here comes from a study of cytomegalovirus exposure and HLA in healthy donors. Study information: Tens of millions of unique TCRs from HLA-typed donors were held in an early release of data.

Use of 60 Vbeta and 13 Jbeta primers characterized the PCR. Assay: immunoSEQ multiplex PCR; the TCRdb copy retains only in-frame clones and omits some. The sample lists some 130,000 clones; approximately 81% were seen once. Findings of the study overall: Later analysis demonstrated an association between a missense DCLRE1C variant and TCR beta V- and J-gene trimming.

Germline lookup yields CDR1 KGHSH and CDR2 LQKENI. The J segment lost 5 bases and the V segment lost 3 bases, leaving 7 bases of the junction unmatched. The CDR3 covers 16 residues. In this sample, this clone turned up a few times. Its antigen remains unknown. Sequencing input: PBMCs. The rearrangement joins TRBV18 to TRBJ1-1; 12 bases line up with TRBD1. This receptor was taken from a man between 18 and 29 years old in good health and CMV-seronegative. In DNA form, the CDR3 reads TGTGCCAGCTCACCGAAGGGACAGGGGGCGCTTACTGAAGCTTTCTTT. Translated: CASSPKGQGALTEAFF.